This T cell receptor beta chain was identified during a study of cytomegalovirus exposure and HLA in healthy donors. Notes on the study in general: The study flagged roughly 160 TCR beta chains as cytomegalovirus-associated. It was reportedly the case that the classifier diagnosed cytomegalovirus status with high specificity and sensitivity. In a later analysis, TCR beta V- and J-gene trimming was associated with a missense DCLRE1C variant.

PCR used 60 Vbeta primers and 13 Jbeta primers. Some clones are missing from TCRdb's copy, which holds only in-frame ones; the method was immunoSEQ multiplex PCR. In the table there are roughly 160,000 clones, 85% of which are singletons. Note on this clone: Its antigen is currently unknown.

CDR1 is LNHDA, CDR2 SQIVND, per germline (reference sequence). The CDR3 extends over 15 amino acids. The ends were cut back, 10 bases at V and 1 base at J, with 19 bases in the middle. This chain joins TRBV19 and TRBJ2-5; a weak D match, TRBD2 (7 bases). Sequenced sample: PBMCs. The receptor was isolated from a boy between 2 and 10 years old in good health and CMV-seronegative. The CDR3 protein is CATSLAGALQETQYF. For the CDR3, the DNA is TGTGCCACAAGCCTGGCGGGGGCTCTCCAAGAGACCCAGTACTTC.